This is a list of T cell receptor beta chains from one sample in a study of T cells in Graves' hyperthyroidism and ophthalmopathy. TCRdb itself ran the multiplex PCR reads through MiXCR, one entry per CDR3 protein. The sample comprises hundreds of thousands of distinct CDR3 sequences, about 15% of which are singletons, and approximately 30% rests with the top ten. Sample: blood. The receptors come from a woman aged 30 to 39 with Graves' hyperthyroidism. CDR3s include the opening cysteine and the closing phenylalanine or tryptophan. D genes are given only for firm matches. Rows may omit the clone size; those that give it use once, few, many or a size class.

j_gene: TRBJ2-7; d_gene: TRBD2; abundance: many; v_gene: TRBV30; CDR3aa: CAWTSGDIYEQYF; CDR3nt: TGTGCCTGGACTAGCGGGGACATCTACGAGCAGTACTTC
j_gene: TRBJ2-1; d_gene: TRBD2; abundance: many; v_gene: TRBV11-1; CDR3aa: CASSLNLAGSSSYNEQFF; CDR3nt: TGTGCCAGCAGCTTAAACCTAGCGGGGTCAAGCTCCTACAATGAGCAGTTCTTC
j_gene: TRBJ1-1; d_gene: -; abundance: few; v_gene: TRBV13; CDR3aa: CASSLPGPLGTEAFF; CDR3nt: TGTGCCAGCAGCTTACCCGGACCTCTCGGGACTGAAGCTTTCTTT
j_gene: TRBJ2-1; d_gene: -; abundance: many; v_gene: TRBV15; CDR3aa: CATSSRRPGRANNEQFF; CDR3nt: TGTGCCACCAGCAGTAGGCGGCCGGGACGCGCAAACAATGAGCAGTTCTTC
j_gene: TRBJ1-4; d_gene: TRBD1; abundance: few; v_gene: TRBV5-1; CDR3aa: CASSLAGGGNEKLFF; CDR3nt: TGCGCCAGCAGCTTGGCAGGGGGGGGTAATGAAAAACTGTTTTTT
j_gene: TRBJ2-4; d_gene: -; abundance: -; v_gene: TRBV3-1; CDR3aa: CASSQGGQEGIQYF; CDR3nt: TGTGCCAGCAGCCAGGGGGGGCAGGAGGGGATTCAGTACTTC
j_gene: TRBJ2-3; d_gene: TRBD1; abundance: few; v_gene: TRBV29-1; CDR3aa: CSVEARRGLWTDTQYF; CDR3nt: TGCAGCGTTGAAGCCCGCAGGGGGCTTTGGACAGATACGCAGTATTTT
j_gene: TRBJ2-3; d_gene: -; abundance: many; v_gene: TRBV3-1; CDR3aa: CASSQDISRVTDTQYF; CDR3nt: TGTGCCAGCAGCCAAGATATAAGTAGGGTAACAGATACGCAGTATTTT
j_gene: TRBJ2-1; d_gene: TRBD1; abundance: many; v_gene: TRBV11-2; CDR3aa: CASSRGQGSYNEQFF; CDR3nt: TGTGCCAGCAGCCGCGGACAGGGTTCCTACAATGAGCAGTTCTTC
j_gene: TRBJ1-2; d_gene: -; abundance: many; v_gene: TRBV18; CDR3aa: CASSPGEGYGYTF; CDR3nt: TGTGCCAGCTCACCGGGAGAGGGCTATGGCTACACCTTC
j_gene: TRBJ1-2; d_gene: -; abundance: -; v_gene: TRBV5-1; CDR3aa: CASARTSYGYTF; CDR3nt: TGCGCCAGCGCAAGAACCAGCTATGGCTACACCTTC
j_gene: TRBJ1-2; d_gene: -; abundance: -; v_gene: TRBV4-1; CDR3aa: CASSQDPGRGGYTF; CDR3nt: TGCGCCAGCAGCCAAGATCCGGGCAGGGGTGGCTACACCTTC
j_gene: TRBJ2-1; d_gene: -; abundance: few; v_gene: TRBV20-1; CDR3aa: CSAISYEMNEQFF; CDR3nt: TGCAGTGCTATTTCTTACGAAATGAATGAGCAGTTCTTC
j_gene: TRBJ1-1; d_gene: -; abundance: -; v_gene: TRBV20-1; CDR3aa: CSARDPDRPTEAFF; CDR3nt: TGCAGTGCTAGAGATCCAGACAGGCCCACTGAAGCTTTCTTT
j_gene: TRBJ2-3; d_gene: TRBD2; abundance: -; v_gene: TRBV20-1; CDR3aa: CSARVPSGRPTDTQYF; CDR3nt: TGCAGTGCTAGAGTCCCTAGCGGGAGGCCCACAGATACGCAGTATTTT
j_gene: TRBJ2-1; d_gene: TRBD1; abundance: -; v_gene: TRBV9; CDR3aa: CASSVASGQAPYNEQFF; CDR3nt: TGTGCCAGCAGCGTAGCTTCAGGACAGGCACCATACAATGAGCAGTTCTTC
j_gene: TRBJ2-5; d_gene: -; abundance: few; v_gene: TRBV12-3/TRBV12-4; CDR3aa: CASSLELGGGRETQYF; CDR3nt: TGTGCCAGCAGTTTGGAACTGGGAGGGGGTCGTGAGACCCAGTACTTC
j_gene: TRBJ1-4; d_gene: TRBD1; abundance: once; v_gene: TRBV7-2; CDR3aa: CASSLAPAGDSEKLFF; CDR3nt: TGTGCCAGCAGCTTAGCGCCGGCAGGGGACAGTGAAAAACTGTTTTTT
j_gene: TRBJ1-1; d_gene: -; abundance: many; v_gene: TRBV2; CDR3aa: CASSERGTNTEAFF; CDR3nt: TGTGCCAGCAGTGAAAGGGGGACGAACACTGAAGCTTTCTTT
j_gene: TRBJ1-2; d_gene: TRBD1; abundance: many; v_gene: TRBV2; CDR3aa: CASRAGTGFGYGYTF; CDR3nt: TGTGCCAGCAGGGCCGGGACAGGGTTTGGCTATGGCTACACCTTC
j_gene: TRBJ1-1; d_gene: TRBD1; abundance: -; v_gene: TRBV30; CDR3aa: CAWNGRGVTEAFF; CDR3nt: TGTGCCTGGAATGGCAGGGGGGTCACTGAAGCTTTCTTT
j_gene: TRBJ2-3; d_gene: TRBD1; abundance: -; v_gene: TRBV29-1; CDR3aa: CSAQTGGGTDTQYF; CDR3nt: TGCAGCGCACAAACAGGGGGCGGCACAGATACGCAGTATTTT
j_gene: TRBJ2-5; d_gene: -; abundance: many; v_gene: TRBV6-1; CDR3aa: CASSEAGGSQETQYF; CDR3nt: TGTGCCAGCAGTGAAGCCGGGGGTAGCCAAGAGACCCAGTACTTC
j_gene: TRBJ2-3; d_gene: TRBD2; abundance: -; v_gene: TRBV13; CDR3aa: CASSLKGTSGRASTDTQYF; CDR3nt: TGTGCCAGCAGCTTAAAGGGGACTAGCGGGAGGGCCAGCACAGATACGCAGTATTTT
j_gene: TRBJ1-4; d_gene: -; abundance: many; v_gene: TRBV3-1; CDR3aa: CASSQEHRLNTEKLFF; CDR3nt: TGTGCCAGCAGCCAAGAACACAGGCTCAACACTGAAAAACTGTTTTTT
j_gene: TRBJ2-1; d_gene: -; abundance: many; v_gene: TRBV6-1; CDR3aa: CASSWGNEQFF; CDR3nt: TGTGCCAGCAGTTGGGGAAATGAGCAGTTCTTC
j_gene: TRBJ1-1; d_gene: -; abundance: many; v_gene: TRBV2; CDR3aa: CASSRTLRAFF; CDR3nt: TGTGCCAGCAGCCGGACACTGCGGGCTTTCTTT
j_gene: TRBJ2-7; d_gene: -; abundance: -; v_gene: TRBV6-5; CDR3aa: CASSYSVVAQQYF; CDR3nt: TGTGCCAGCAGTTACTCTGTAGTGGCTCAGCAGTACTTC
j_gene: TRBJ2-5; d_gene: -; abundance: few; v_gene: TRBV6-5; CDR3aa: CAGSLVKLGEETQYF; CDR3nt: TGTGCCGGCAGTTTGGTTAAACTGGGGGAAGAGACCCAGTACTTC
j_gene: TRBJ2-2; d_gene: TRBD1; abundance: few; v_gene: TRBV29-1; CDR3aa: CSTTGDNTGELFF; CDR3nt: TGCAGCACTACAGGGGATAACACCGGGGAGCTGTTTTTT
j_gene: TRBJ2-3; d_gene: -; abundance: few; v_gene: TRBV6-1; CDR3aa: CASSESGHGDTQYF; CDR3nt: TGTGCCAGCAGTGAAAGCGGGCATGGAGATACGCAGTATTTT
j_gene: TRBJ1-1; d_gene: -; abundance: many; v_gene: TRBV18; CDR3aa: CASSPPYKNTEAFF; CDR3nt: TGTGCCAGCTCACCACCTTATAAGAACACTGAAGCTTTCTTT
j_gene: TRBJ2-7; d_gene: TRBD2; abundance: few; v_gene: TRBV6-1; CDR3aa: CASSRDYPYEQYF; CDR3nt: TGTGCCAGCAGTAGGGACTACCCCTACGAGCAGTACTTC
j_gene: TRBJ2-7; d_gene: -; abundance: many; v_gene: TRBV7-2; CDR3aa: CASSLGPSREQYF; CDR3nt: TGTGCCAGCAGCTTAGGACCTAGTCGCGAGCAGTACTTC
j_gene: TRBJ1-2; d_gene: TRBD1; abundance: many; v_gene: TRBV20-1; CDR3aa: CSASDGGGQNYGYTF; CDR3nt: TGCAGTGCTAGCGACGGCGGGGGACAGAACTATGGCTACACCTTC
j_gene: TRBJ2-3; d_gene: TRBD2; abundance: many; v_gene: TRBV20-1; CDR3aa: CSKFGTSGRAQDTQYF; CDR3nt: TGCAGTAAATTCGGGACTAGCGGGAGGGCCCAAGATACGCAGTATTTT
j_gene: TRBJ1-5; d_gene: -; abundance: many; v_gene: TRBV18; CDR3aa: CASSLTDSYDQPQHF; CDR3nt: TGTGCCAGCTCACTCACCGACAGTTATGATCAGCCCCAGCATTTT
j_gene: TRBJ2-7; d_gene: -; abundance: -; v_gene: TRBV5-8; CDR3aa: CASSSIAGASYEQYF; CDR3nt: TGTGCCAGCAGTTCTATAGCAGGGGCTTCCTACGAGCAGTACTTC
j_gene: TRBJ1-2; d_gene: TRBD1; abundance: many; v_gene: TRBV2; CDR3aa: CASSPGTVYTF; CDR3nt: TGTGCCAGCAGTCCCGGGACAGTCTACACCTTC
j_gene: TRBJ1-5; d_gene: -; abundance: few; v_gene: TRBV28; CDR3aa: CASNTGQYNQPQHF; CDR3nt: TGTGCCAGCAACACCGGACAGTACAATCAGCCCCAGCATTTT
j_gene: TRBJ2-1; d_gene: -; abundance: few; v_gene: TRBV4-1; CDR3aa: CASSQVGRSNEQFF; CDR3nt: TGCGCCAGCAGCCAAGTCGGACGCTCCAATGAGCAGTTCTTC
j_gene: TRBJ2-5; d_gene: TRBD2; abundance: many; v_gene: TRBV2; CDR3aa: CASGREADTLETQYF; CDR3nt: TGTGCCAGCGGCCGGGAGGCAGACACCCTGGAGACCCAGTACTTC
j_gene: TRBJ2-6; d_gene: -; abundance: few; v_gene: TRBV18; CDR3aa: CASSPGARSGANVLTF; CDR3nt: TGTGCCAGCTCACCCGGGGCCCGCTCTGGGGCCAACGTCCTGACTTTC
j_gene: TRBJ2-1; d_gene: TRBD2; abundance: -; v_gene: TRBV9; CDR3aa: CASSVDPKTSGSTNEQFF; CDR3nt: TGTGCCAGCAGCGTAGATCCCAAGACTAGCGGGAGTACGAATGAGCAGTTCTTC
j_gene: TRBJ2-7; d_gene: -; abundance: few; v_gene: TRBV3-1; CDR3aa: CASSQVRYEQYF; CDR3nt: TGTGCCAGCAGCCAAGTCCGATACGAGCAGTACTTC
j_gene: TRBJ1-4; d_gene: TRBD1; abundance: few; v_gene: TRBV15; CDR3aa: CATSRAGGRTNEKLFF; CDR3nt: TGTGCCACCAGCCGTGCAGGGGGGCGGACTAATGAAAAACTGTTTTTT
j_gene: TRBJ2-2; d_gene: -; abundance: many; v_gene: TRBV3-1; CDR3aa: CASSQENGELFF; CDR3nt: TGTGCCAGCAGCCAAGAAAACGGGGAGCTGTTTTTT
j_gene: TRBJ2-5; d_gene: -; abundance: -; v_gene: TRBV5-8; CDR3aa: CASSSTRETQYF; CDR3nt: TGTGCCAGCAGCTCGACGAGGGAGACCCAGTACTTC
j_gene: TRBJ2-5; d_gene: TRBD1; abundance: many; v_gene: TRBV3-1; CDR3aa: CASSQDNNRGTTQYF; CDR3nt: TGTGCCAGCAGCCAAGATAACAACAGGGGGACGACCCAGTACTTC
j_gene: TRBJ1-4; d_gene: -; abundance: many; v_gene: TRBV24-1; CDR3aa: CATSDAAQGDEKLFF; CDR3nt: TGTGCCACCAGTGACGCGGCCCAGGGTGATGAAAAACTGTTTTTT